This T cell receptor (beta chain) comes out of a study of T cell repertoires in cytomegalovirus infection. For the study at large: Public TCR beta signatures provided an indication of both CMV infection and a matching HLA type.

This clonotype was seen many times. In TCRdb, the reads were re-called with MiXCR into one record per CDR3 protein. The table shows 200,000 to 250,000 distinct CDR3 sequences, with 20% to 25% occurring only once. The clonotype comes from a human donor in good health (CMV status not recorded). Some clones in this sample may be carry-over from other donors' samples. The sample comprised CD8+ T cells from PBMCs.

The CDR3 nucleotides are TGTGCCAGCAGTTTAGAGTATCAAGGCTCTGGAAACACCATATATTTT. The encoded protein is CASSLEYQGSGNTIYF. V usage is TRBV12-3 or TRBV12-4 and J usage is TRBJ1-3; D is uncertain. CDR3 size: 16 residues. The ends were cut back, 1 base at V and 0 bases at J, with 10 bases in the middle.